Listed below are T cell receptor beta chains from one sample, sequenced in a study of shared clonotypes between healthy human individuals. Repertoires were generated with immunoSEQ multiplex PCR, while TCRdb's copy carries only in-frame clones and drops some. The sample comprises millions of clones, more than 80% of which are singletons, and 0.3% to 0.4% rests with the top ten. The sequencing input was naive CD4+ T cells from PBMCs. The receptor set was obtained from a man aged 18 to 30 in good health. Some clones in this sample may be carry-over from other donors' samples. Both conserved end residues are part of each CDR3. A D gene is named only where the DNA matches it firmly. Clone size, where shown, is once, few, many, or a class for clones that have expanded.

d_call j_call v_call clone_size cdr3_nt cdr3_aa
. TRBJ1-2 TRBV19 . TGTGCCAGTAGTGTCCGGACAGCCTATTTTAACTATGGCTACACCTTC CASSVRTAYFNYGYTF
. TRBJ2-1 TRBV4-1 . TGCGCCAGCAGCCAAGTGAGACTGAACGATGAGCAGTTCTTC CASSQVRLNDEQFF
TRBD1 TRBJ2-1 TRBV5-4 . TGTGCCAGCAGCGACGGACAGGTCTACAATGAGCAGTTCTTC CASSDGQVYNEQFF
. TRBJ2-5 TRBV30 . TGTGCCTGGAGTTTGCAACCCGGGGAGACCCAGTACTTC CAWSLQPGETQYF
TRBD1 TRBJ1-2 TRBV19 . TGTGCCAGTAGTACCGGACAGGGTTCGGGCTATGGCTACACCTTC CASSTGQGSGYGYTF
. TRBJ1-2 TRBV2 . TGTGCCAGCAGTGATTCCGGGAAACCATATGGCTACACCTTC CASSDSGKPYGYTF
TRBD1 TRBJ2-4 TRBV28 . TGTGCCAGCAGAACTGCAGGGGGATTTGACATTCAGTACTTC CASRTAGGFDIQYF
. TRBJ2-7 TRBV12-1 . TGTGCCAGCAGCCGAAATGGACAGGGCGATGTCTACGAGCAGTACTTC CASSRNGQGDVYEQYF
TRBD2 TRBJ2-5 TRBV19 . TGTGCCAGTGGCGGGGGAGGGATCTACCAAGAGACCCAGTACTTC CASGGGGIYQETQYF
TRBD1 TRBJ2-2 TRBV5-6 once TGTGCCAGCAGCTCCATTCGACAGGGGGGTGGCGGGGAGCTGTTTTTT CASSSIRQGGGGELFF
. TRBJ2-3 TRBV18 . TGTGCCAGCTCACCGGGGTTAGCTTCAGATACGCAGTATTTT CASSPGLASDTQYF
. TRBJ2-1 TRBV6-5 . TGTGCCAGCAGTTCCGTCGAGTTTGGGAATGAGCAGTTCTTC CASSSVEFGNEQFF
. TRBJ1-1 TRBV5-1 . TGCGCCAGCAGCTTGAAGGTGGGACACAACACTGAAGCTTTCTTT CASSLKVGHNTEAFF
. TRBJ1-6 TRBV6-6 . TGTGCCAGCAGTTCCTCTGTACAGCGAATGGATTCACCCCTCCACTTT CASSSSVQRMDSPLHF
TRBD1 TRBJ2-1 TRBV6-5 . TGTGCCACCAAATCCGGACAGGGTACCGGTGAGCAGTTCTTC CATKSGQGTGEQFF
. TRBJ1-4 TRBV5-1 . TGCGCCAGCAGCGGCCGGGACACCCTGGGCGGTGAAAAACTGTTTTTT CASSGRDTLGGEKLFF
TRBD1 TRBJ1-6 TRBV27 . TGTGCCAGCAGGGACAGGGTTTATTCACCCCTCCACTTT CASRDRVYSPLHF
. TRBJ1-4 TRBV6-1 . TGTGCCAGCAGCGGAAGGACCTCTAATGAAAAACTGTTTTTT CASSGRTSNEKLFF
TRBD1 TRBJ2-5 TRBV29-1 . TGCAGCCTGACAGGGCATGAGACCCAGTACTTC CSLTGHETQYF
TRBD1 TRBJ2-7 TRBV5-4 . TGTGCCAGCAGCGAAGGGACAGCCCCTAGGGAGCAGTACTTC CASSEGTAPREQYF
. TRBJ1-5 TRBV9 . TGTGCCAGCAGCGTAGAAGGGACCAACCCCCGGTGGCGTCAGCCCCAGCATTTT CASSVEGTNPRWRQPQHF
. TRBJ2-3 TRBV7-2 . TGTGCCAGCAGCTTCCAACCCGGGACTTCCACAGATACGCAGTATTTT CASSFQPGTSTDTQYF
. TRBJ1-4 TRBV5-4 . TGTGCCAGCAGCCTCGGCGTGGGGGGTGAAAAACTGTTTTTT CASSLGVGGEKLFF
. TRBJ1-1 TRBV7-3 . TGTGCCAGCAGCTTAAGCCACAACACTGAAGCTTTCTTT CASSLSHNTEAFF
TRBD1 TRBJ1-1 TRBV5-1 once TGCGCCAGCAGCTCCGGGACAGGGCTCACTGAAGCTTTCTTT CASSSGTGLTEAFF
. TRBJ2-1 TRBV5-1 . TGCGCCAGCTCCCCTGGAGGCGCGAATGAGCAGTTCTTC CASSPGGANEQFF
TRBD1 TRBJ2-7 TRBV27 . TGTGCCAGCAGTGTAACAGGGGGCGACGAGCAGTACTTC CASSVTGGDEQYF
. TRBJ2-2 TRBV27 . TGTGCCAGCAGTTTAATTTGGCGGCGGGCGACGGGGACGGAGCTGTTTTTT CASSLIWRRATGTELFF
. TRBJ2-2 TRBV5-1 . TGCGCCAGCAGCTTGCGGGGTTCGGGCGGGGAGCTGTTTTTT CASSLRGSGGELFF
. TRBJ2-7 TRBV6-6 . TGTGCCAGCAGTTACTCGATGGGAGGCTACGAGCAGTACTTC CASSYSMGGYEQYF
. TRBJ2-7 TRBV5-4 . TGTGCCAGCAGCTTCTCTCGGAACTACGAGCAGTACTTC CASSFSRNYEQYF
TRBD2 TRBJ2-3 TRBV15 . TGTGCCACCAGCAGAGCCCAACTAGCGGGGATCACAGATACGCAGTATTTT CATSRAQLAGITDTQYF
. TRBJ2-3 TRBV5-1 . TGCGCCAGCAGCGCCCGTTCTAGCACAGATACGCAGTATTTT CASSARSSTDTQYF
TRBD2 TRBJ2-7 TRBV6-6 . TGTGCCAGTTGGGGGGAGGGCTACGAGCAGTACTTC CASWGEGYEQYF
. TRBJ2-6 TRBV18 . TGTGCCAGCTCACCGCTCCCCGGGGGACAAGGAGCCAACGTCCTGACTTTC CASSPLPGGQGANVLTF
. TRBJ2-3 TRBV28 . TGTGCCAGCCGAGGAGGCGGCAGCACAGATACGCAGTATTTT CASRGGGSTDTQYF
. TRBJ1-1 TRBV28 . TGTGCCAGCAGTTTACCGAGAACAGGCTGGTACACTGAAGCTTTCTTT CASSLPRTGWYTEAFF
TRBD1 TRBJ2-6 TRBV27 . TGTGCCAGCAGTTTACAGGGACAGGGGTTCTCTGGGGCCAACGTCCTGACTTTC CASSLQGQGFSGANVLTF
. TRBJ2-5 TRBV28 . TGTGCCGGCCAATCGCTAGCTGGCGGAAAAGAGACCCAGTACTTC CAGQSLAGGKETQYF
. TRBJ2-7 TRBV5-6 . TGTGCCAGCAGCTTGCGTCCTCTACTCTCCTACGAGCAGTACTTC CASSLRPLLSYEQYF
. TRBJ1-5 TRBV19 . TGTGCCAGTCGCAGGGGTGATCAGCCCCAGCATTTT CASRRGDQPQHF
. TRBJ2-1 TRBV2 . TGTGCCAGCAGTATTTCCCCGGACCCCAGCAACAATGAGCAGTTCTTC CASSISPDPSNNEQFF
. TRBJ2-2 TRBV25-1 once TGTGCCAGCACACGCGGGGAGCTGTTTTTT CASTRGELFF